The T cell receptor beta chain described here comes from a study of blood T cell repertoires in COVID-19. Trimming left V 2 bases short and J 5 bases short, with 21 bases between. CDR1 SGHDN and CDR2 FVKESK come from the germline V gene. This CDR3 has 17 amino acids. The protocol was immunoSEQ multiplex PCR, while the TCRdb copy is restricted to in-frame clones and leaves out a portion. Here the sample spans tens of thousands of clones, roughly 83% being singletons. The gene calls are TRBV14 and TRBJ1-1, with D hard to call. This sequence was found in a human donor in a cohort sampled during active COVID-19. Sequencing used peripheral blood. CDR3 loop: CASSQYLGVAWRTEAFF. In DNA, the CDR3 is TGTGCCAGCAGCCAATATCTGGGAGTAGCGTGGCGGACTGAAGCTTTCTTT.